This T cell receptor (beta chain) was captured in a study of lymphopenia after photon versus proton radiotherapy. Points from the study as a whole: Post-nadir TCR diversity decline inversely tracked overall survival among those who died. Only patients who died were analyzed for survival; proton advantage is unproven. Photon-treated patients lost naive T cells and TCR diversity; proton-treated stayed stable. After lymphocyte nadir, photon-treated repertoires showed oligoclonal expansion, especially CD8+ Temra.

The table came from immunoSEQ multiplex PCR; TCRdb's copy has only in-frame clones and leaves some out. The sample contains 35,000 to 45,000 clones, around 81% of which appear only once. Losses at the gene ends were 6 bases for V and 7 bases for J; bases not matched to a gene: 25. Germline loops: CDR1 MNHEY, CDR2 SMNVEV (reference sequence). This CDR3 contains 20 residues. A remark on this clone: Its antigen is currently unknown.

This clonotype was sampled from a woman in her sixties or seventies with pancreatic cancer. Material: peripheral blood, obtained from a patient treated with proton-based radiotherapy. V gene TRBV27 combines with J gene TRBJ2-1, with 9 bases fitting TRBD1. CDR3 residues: CASSPGGDRVASGVRNEQFF. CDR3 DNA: TGTGCCAGCAGCCCAGGGGGGGACAGGGTAGCCTCAGGTGTGAGGAATGAGCAGTTCTTC.